The 20 T cell receptor beta chains below come from one sample, sequenced in a study of prognosis after radiotherapy for stage I lung cancer. The authors amplified TCR beta CDR3 from genomic DNA using two-round multiplex PCR. With primers specific to each TRBV and TRBJ gene, the first-round PCR was performed. TCRdb processed the multiplex PCR reads anew with MiXCR; each CDR3 protein has one entry. This sample has about 28,000 distinct CDR3 sequences; around 31% occur once, and the top ten carry 12%. The sequences come from PBMCs, collected before or after stereotactic body radiation therapy (not recorded which). The receptor set was obtained from a donor over 45 with non-small cell lung cancer.

This clonotype showed up many times. The chain links TRBV24-1 to TRBJ1-2; D call uncertain. Trimming shortened V by 4 bases and J by 4 bases, and 6 bases separated the two germline ends. The CDR3 extends over 12 amino acids. The V gene's germline CDR1 is KGHDR and CDR2 SFDVKD. In DNA form, the CDR3 reads TGTGCCACCAGTGACAGAGGCTATGGCTACACCTTC. Residues: CATSDRGYGYTF.

By share, this clonotype counts as medium-sized (0.01 to 0.1%). This chain links TRBV12-3 or TRBV12-4 with TRBJ2-7; 8 bases are shared with TRBD1. V lost 2 bases and J lost 5; bases outside the gene matches: 5. CDR3 length: 14 amino acids. CDR3 in amino acids: CASSLSDRDDEQYF. In nucleotides, the CDR3 is TGTGCCAGCAGTTTATCGGACAGGGACGACGAGCAGTACTTC.

The sample holds many counts of this clonotype. This chain connects TRBV24-1 to TRBJ2-3, with D hard to call. V was cut by 9 bases and J by 0 bases, with 12 bases left in between. CDR1 is KGHDR and CDR2 is SFDVKD in the germline V gene. The CDR3 covers 14 residues. The CDR3 loop reads CATSGGPSTDTQYF. DNA of the CDR3: TGTGCCACCTCGGGCGGCCCGAGCACAGATACGCAGTATTTT.

This clonotype was seen at least ten times. The chain joins TRBV5-1 to TRBJ1-1; the match to TRBD1 covers 9 bases. With 4 bases clipped from V and 7 bases from J, the junction kept 11 bases outside the gene matches. This CDR3 has 15 residues. Per the germline V gene, CDR1 is SGHRS and CDR2 is YFSETQ. The CDR3 is CASSDSGTGSFEAFF. The DNA for the CDR3 is TGCGCCAGCAGCGACTCCGGGACAGGGAGCTTTGAAGCTTTCTTT.

This chain joins TRBV12-3 or TRBV12-4 and TRBJ2-7; 16 positions agree with TRBD2. The ends lost 5 bases at V and 2 bases at J; junction bases unmatched: 6. The CDR3 consists of 17 residues. CDR3 sequence: CASSTGTSGRDAYEQYF. The CDR3 region has the DNA TGTGCCAGCAGTACCGGGACTAGCGGGAGGGATGCCTACGAGCAGTACTTC.

This clonotype was counted ten times or more. This sequence joins TRBV5-5 and TRBJ2-1; D remains unclear. From germline, CDR1 is SGHKS and CDR2 YYEKEE (reference sequence). V shed 4 bases and J shed 2 bases, with 13 bases lying between them. This CDR3 region has 15 residues. For the CDR3, the DNA is TGTGCCAGCAGCGCCTCGGGTCTTACCTACAATGAGCAGTTCTTC. This translates into CASSASGLTYNEQFF.

Many counts were recorded for this clonotype. The chain recombines TRBV27 with TRBJ2-1; a possible D gene is TRBD2 (6 bases). This CDR3 is 15 amino acids long. Germline V gene sequence: CDR1 MNHEY, CDR2 SMNVEV (reference sequence). V was pared by 4 bases and J by 0 bases, with 10 bases between. CDR3 coding DNA: TGTGCCAGCAGTTACGTAGCGGTCTCCTACAATGAGCAGTTCTTC. It yields the protein CASSYVAVSYNEQFF.

Points on this clonotype: The junction departs from the called germline gene at one end, perhaps through a read error. The chain uses TRBV12-3 or TRBV12-4 and TRBJ2-5, with TRBD2 matching 8 bases. The CDR3 length is 15 residues. The CDR3 sequence: CASSLMAGGLETQCF. The CDR3 DNA reads TGTGCCAGCAGTTTAATGGCGGGAGGACTAGAGACCCAGTGCTTC.

This clonotype was recorded at least ten times. J is TRBJ1-5 and V is TRBV6-2 or TRBV6-3, with D unclear. Trimming cost V 5 bases and J 2 bases, with 13 bases left between them. This CDR3 comprises 15 residues. Germline V gives CDR1 MNHEY, CDR2 SVGEGT. The CDR3 DNA reads as TGTGCCAGCAGTCGCTATGACGGGGGCAATCAGCCCCAGCATTTT. Protein: CASSRYDGGNQPQHF.

At least ten counts were recorded for this clonotype. This chain uses TRBV20-1 with TRBJ2-7, with 8 nucleotides matching TRBD1. Germline CDR1 DFQATT, CDR2 SNEGSKA (reference sequence). CDR3 length: 13 residues. With V trimmed by 0 bases and J by 7 bases, 5 bases remained unmatched. CDR3 residues: CSARDPNRGEQYF. The CDR3 coding sequence is TGCAGTGCTAGAGATCCTAACAGGGGGGAGCAGTACTTC.

This rearrangement joins TRBV19 to TRBJ2-2, with TRBD1 as a possible D gene (6 bases). CDR3 size: 14 residues. V gave up 6 bases and J gave up 2 bases, with 10 bases separating them. CDR1 is LNHDA and CDR2 is SQIVND in the germline V gene (reference sequence). The CDR3 here is CASRVRGNTGELFF. The CDR3 DNA reads as TGTGCCAGTAGGGTCAGGGGTAACACCGGGGAGCTGTTTTTT. Using reference TRBV19 and TRBJ2-2 for the parts outside the CDR3, the full variable domain is DGGITQSPKYLFRKEGQNVTLSCEQNLNHDAMYWYRQDPGQGLRLIYYSQIVNDFQKGDIAEGYSVSREKKESFPLTVTSAQKNPTAFYLCASRVRGNTGELFFGEGSRLTVL.

This clonotype was detected ten times or more. The chain couples TRBV5-1 to TRBJ2-3, with 7 nucleotides matching TRBD2. The CDR3 contains 16 residues. The germline gives CDR1 SGHRS, CDR2 YFSETQ. The V gene end was trimmed by 5 bases and the J gene end by 4 bases; junction bases not matched to a gene: 13. CDR3 residues: CASRVLFSRGADTQYF. The DNA for the CDR3 is TGCGCCAGCAGGGTACTCTTTTCACGGGGGGCAGATACGCAGTATTTT. Combining the CDR3 with reference TRBV5-1 and TRBJ2-3 gives the whole variable domain KAGVTQTPRYLIKTRGQQVTLSCSPISGHRSVSWYQQTPGQGLQFLFEYFSETQRNKGNFPGRFSGRQFSNSRSEMNVSTLELGDSALYLCASRVLFSRGADTQYFGPGTRLTVL.

V usage is TRBV5-6 and J usage is TRBJ2-5, with D possibly TRBD2 on 6 matching bases. The V gene lost 0 bases and the J gene lost 2 bases, with 14 bases spanning the gap. The CDR3 extends over 16 amino acids. Germline CDR1 and CDR2: SGHDT and YYEEEE. This CDR3 is CASSLAVAGRQETQYF. Here the CDR3 DNA reads TGTGCCAGCAGCTTGGCCGTTGCGGGGCGTCAAGAGACCCAGTACTTC.

At least ten counts were recorded for this clonotype. CDR3 DNA sequence: TGTGCCAGCAGCTGGGGTGATGGGGGCGAGCAGTACTTC. Protein sequence: CASSWGDGGEQYF. This sequence joins TRBV7-9 and TRBJ2-7, with D perhaps assigned TRBD1 or TRBD2 (5 bases each). With 4 bases removed from V and 6 bases from J, the gap between germline ends came to 13 bases. CDR1 is SEHNR and CDR2 is FQNEAQ in the germline V gene (reference sequence). CDR3 length: 13 residues.

This clonotype was detected many times. The chain has TRBV6-5 and TRBJ1-5; possible D gene TRBD1, 5 bases. The CDR3 runs 14 residues. V was clipped by 4 bases and J by 2 bases, with 9 bases between them. Per germline, CDR1 MNHEY and CDR2 SVGAGI. The CDR3 spells CASSSPGGNQPQHF. The CDR3 nucleotides are TGTGCCAGCAGTTCCCCGGGGGGCAATCAGCCCCAGCATTTT.

As concerns this clonotype: A much larger clonotype is one base distant, so this may be a read error. CDR3 region: CASSLQVMNTEAFF. The CDR3 coding sequence is TGTGCCAGCAGCTTACAGGTGATGAACACTGAAGCTTTCTTT. V gene TRBV7-6 combines with J gene TRBJ1-1; D unresolved. V was trimmed by 2 bases and J by 0 bases, leaving 7 bases between them. Per the germline V gene, CDR1 is SGHVS and CDR2 is FNYEAQ. This CDR3 comprises 14 residues.

Many counts were recorded for this clonotype. The chain recombines TRBV3-1 with TRBJ1-1; D may be TRBD1 (5 bases). The CDR3 is 15 amino acids. The V and J ends lost 4 bases and 1 base respectively, with 13 bases between them. Germline values: CDR1 LGHDT, CDR2 YNNKEL (reference sequence). Here the CDR3 reads CASSLRGLGNTEAFF. For the CDR3, the DNA is TGTGCCAGCAGCCTAAGGGGATTAGGGAACACTGAAGCTTTCTTT. The full variable domain, rest sourced from reference TRBV3-1 and TRBJ1-1, is DTAVSQTPKYLVTQMGNDKSIKCEQNLGHDTMYWYKQDSKKFLKIMFSYNNKELIINETVPNRFSPKSPDKAHLNLHINSLELGDSAVYFCASSLRGLGNTEAFFGQGTRLTVV.

There are many counts of this clonotype. V and J are TRBV20-1 and TRBJ2-1, with D possibly matching TRBD1 (5 bases). Germline V gene data show CDR1 as DFQATT and CDR2 as SNEGSKA (reference sequence). Trimming shortened V by 0 bases and J by 0 bases, and 18 bases separated the two germline ends. This CDR3 spans 18 amino acids. The CDR3 sequence: CSARDSPTVPSSYNEQFF. For the CDR3, the DNA is TGCAGTGCTAGAGATTCCCCGACAGTCCCGAGCTCCTACAATGAGCAGTTCTTC.

In its sample, this clonotype is medium-sized. The genes are TRBV27 and TRBJ2-1; TRBD2 agrees at 9 bases. CDR3 length: 16 amino acids. The germline CDR1 and CDR2 sequences are MNHEY and SMNVEV (reference sequence). Trimming cost V 5 bases and J 6 bases; bases outside gene matches: 11. CDR3 DNA: TGTGCCAGCAGTAGCTTTGCGGGAGGGCCCCGCAATGAGCAGTTCTTC. Translation gives CASSSFAGGPRNEQFF.

This clonotype was picked up many times. This chain uses TRBV28 with TRBJ2-5, with TRBD1 matching over 7 bases. Germline trimming cut 6 bases from V and 2 bases from J; bases unmatched to any gene: 9. Germline-derived CDR1 and CDR2 are MDHEN and SYDVKM. This CDR3 is 15 amino acids long. As DNA, the CDR3 is TGTGCCAGCAGCCCACACCCGGGACAGCAAGAGACCCAGTACTTC. Its translation is CASSPHPGQQETQYF.